The TCR beta chain under discussion was sequenced for a study of T cells expressing NK-cell markers. The CDR3 spans 16 residues. Germline CDR1 and CDR2: SGHRS and YFSETQ. Regarding the study as a whole: Several donors likewise had their CD3+CD56-NKG2C+ fraction led by these clonotypes.

To note about this clonotype: Its specificity is not known.

As the method of synthesis, 5'RACE template switching with UMIs yielded TCR beta cDNA. Each CDR3 protein gets one entry in TCRdb, which reprocessed the 5' RACE reads and gives no DNA. The sample includes 150,000 or so distinct CDR3 sequences. The J gene is TRBJ2-3, the V gene TRBV5-1; the D call from TCRdb, TRBD2, cannot be confirmed without DNA. This TCR came from a woman between 18 and 70 years old in good health. The sample was blood T cells: a sorted CD56 or NKG2C T cell subset, CD4+ or CD8+ T cells, or bulk PBMC T cells (not recorded which). The CDR3 is CASSLAGTSRTDTQYF.